The sequence of this T cell receptor (beta chain) was determined in a study of cytomegalovirus exposure and HLA in healthy donors (dated by TCRdb to 2016 to 2017). As for the study more broadly: An earlier analysis of under 600 of the donors reported about 250 Gb of sequence data and 100 million to 130 million unique TCR beta sequences from around 200 million T cells. HLA typing included class I and class II loci at four-digit resolution. On average, around 200,000 unique TCR beta nucleotide sequences were sequenced per donor among some 430 genotyped donors of the cohort, with roughly 18% of those sequences being non-productive. Roughly 300 gigabases of sequencing data and 70 million to 100 million unique TCR sequences made up an early release that covered several hundred HLA-typed donors. The study used immunosequencing to profile the T cell repertoires of 666 subjects and linked those repertoires to cytomegalovirus serostatus. Of the 300 to 400 genotyped donors, approximately 83% fell in the genetic ancestry cluster associated with self-reported Caucasian donors. The study was designed to test whether signatures of past pathogen exposure could be identified by cataloging public T cell receptors. A later analysis re-analyzed previously published TCR beta repertoires from 666 donors and added high-resolution HLA genotyping to study TCR occurrence patterns. In addition to the first cohort of approximately 650 subjects, a separate validation cohort of about 120 different subjects was used. In a later genetic analysis, genome-wide SNP genotypes for about 65% of the 666 donors were used, and that subset was treated as a discovery cohort. The number of donors typed differed by locus, with about 629-640 for A, B, C, DRB1 and DQB1, more than 500 for DQA1, over 600 for DPA1, and around 430 for DPB1. Because of strong linkage in the cohort, roughly five DR-DQ haplotypes were treated as single units for association and clustering. Rather than drawing on any new phenotypic data, the later analysis identified candidate immune exposures from TCR beta sequences and the way those sequences occurred across donors. An earlier analysis of roughly 600 of the donors used high-throughput TCR beta sequencing to judge whether each TCR beta V gene segment behaved as functional or pseudogenic. Donor age, sex, ethnicity and CMV serostatus were compiled alongside the repertoire data. All discovery cohort repertoires had been generated using a single sequencing platform. To predict cytomegalovirus infection status, the study combined high-throughput TCR immunosequencing, statistical association of individual TCRs with disease status, and machine learning. Broad study findings and their caveats: The 87-base-pair reads could not distinguish some IMGT-functional V segments, including TRBV6-2 and TRBV6-3, so those segments were excluded. In a later analysis, about 17,000 TCR beta sequences were associated with specific HLA alleles at a false discovery rate of 0.05. While some public TCRs were present in many individuals, most TCR sequences turned up only very rarely across donors. Compared with equally common non-associated chains, HLA-associated TCR beta chains in a later analysis were more clonally expanded and had lower generation probabilities. A further reported finding was that TCR beta sequences accurately predicted the HLA-A and HLA-B alleles for most subjects in the first cohort. According to a later analysis, parvovirus B19, influenza, CMV and Epstein-Barr virus appeared linked to several top co-occurrence clusters. The study listed 164 TCR beta chains as associated with cytomegalovirus. In both the original and validation cohorts, the classifier was reported to diagnose cytomegalovirus status with high specificity and sensitivity. V-gene and J-gene trimming of TCR beta chains was associated with a missense DCLRE1C variant in a later genetic analysis, and the association was replicated in an independent cohort. It was suggested by the authors that the approach could potentially be generalized to other disease states and immunological phenotypes. When HLA alleles, especially DR and DQ, strongly co-occurred, attributing TCR associations to individual alleles was difficult. Because HLA typing was unavailable for some donors at each locus, only the typed subset was used in association tests. Immune exposure information for the cohort was limited to CMV serostatus. In vitro tests confirmed that three of the cytomegalovirus-associated TCR beta chains recognize cytomegalovirus antigens. A cluster of highly shared sequence variants was judged likely to be a technical artifact of the sequencing pipeline. Linkage disequilibrium might explain the correlated functional status among segregating V segments, but an unknown experimental factor could not be excluded. According to a later genetic analysis, donors in an Asian-associated ancestry cluster had fewer N-insertions in productive TCRs than the approximately 700-donor mean. Broadly in line with IMGT annotations, most TCR beta V segments showed up in productive rearrangements about 90% or about 30% of the time in an earlier analysis of several hundred of the donors. A later analysis found that TCR association rates varied across HLA loci, with DRB1 alleles showing the most associated TCRs and HLA-C alleles the fewest. Roughly uniform sequencing depth across donors was assumed in presence/absence analyses, although this assumption may not hold. In a later analysis, most CMV-associated TCR beta chains were found to appear HLA-restricted, with HLA associations seemingly driven largely by CMV exposure. Roughly 15 rarely observed V segments, including chromosome 9 orphons, were excluded from the earlier analysis of approximately 500 of the donors because counts were too low. In this cohort, only TCR beta chains were sequenced, and detectable features were limited by the absence of alpha or paired-chain data.

Reading the germline V gene gives CDR1 SGHAT and CDR2 FQNNGV. Its CDR3 holds 15 amino acids, cysteine through phenylalanine. Of the read, only the CDR3 DNA is kept; its 45 bases are in frame from base 1. V loses 4 bases, J loses 0 bases, and the germline ends lie 10 bases apart. The method was the immunoSEQ multiplex PCR assay. For the multiplex PCR, a mixture combining 60 forward primers for TCR Vbeta segments and 13 reverse primers for TCR Jbeta segments was used. Amplification of the CDR3 region of rearranged TCR beta genes was performed with a multiplex PCR assay on genomic DNA. Amplified TCR beta libraries were sequenced as 87-base-pair reads on the Illumina HiSeq System. The authors' pipeline ran thus. Across the 670 or so repertoires, a later analysis counted approximately 83 million unique TCR beta chains, approximately 10 million of which were shared by at least two donors. Raw reads were error-corrected and collapsed into unique sequences with a nearest-neighbor algorithm that merged closely related sequences to remove PCR and sequencing errors. Alignment of CDR3 sequences to IMGT reference sequences was used to assign V, D and J gene segments. For a sequence to be retained, a match of at least six nucleotides was required to both a V gene segment and a J gene segment. A rearrangement counted as productive if the CDR3 had no stop codons and remained in frame with V and J, and every other rearrangement counted as non-productive. Following IMGT convention, CDR3 was defined as the stretch from the second conserved V-encoded cysteine to the conserved J-encoded phenylalanine. The earlier analysis of a few hundred of the donors excluded any sequence lacking an unambiguous match to a single V gene segment. In an earlier analysis of 587 of the donors, a V segment was called functional when productive rearrangements were above 56.7%, and segregating when the standard deviation between donors exceeded 5%. A statistical classification framework was built to diagnose cytomegalovirus status from the catalog of TCR beta chain sequences. In a later analysis, TCR nucleotide sequences were compared against IMGT/GENE-DB human TR gene sequences so that V and J genes could be assigned. The TCRdist pipeline was used in a later analysis to assign CDR3 sequences and most-parsimonious VDJ recombination scenarios. In a later analysis, each TCR beta chain was defined by its CDR3 amino acid sequence together with its V-gene family, and reads lacking a unique V-gene family were excluded. As a way to deal with suspected cross-contamination and a sequencing artifact, a later analysis dropped under 600 nucleotide sequences that were highly shared and had low generation probability. In a later analysis, a clonal expansion index was calculated for each public chain from normalized within-repertoire ranks of inferred template counts. Generation probabilities in a later analysis came from a VDJ recombination model fitted to out-of-frame rearrangements, and those results were checked against IGoR. In a later analysis, hypergeometric tests were used to score TCR-TCR, TCR-HLA and TCR-CMV co-occurrence, with a repertoire-size bias correction applied to TCR pairs. A later analysis estimated false discovery rates by permuting HLA or CMV assignments 20 times. A later analysis grouped co-occurring TCRs with DBSCAN, adding TCRdist sequence similarity when clustering within HLA-allele-positive subsets. Repertoires with fewer than 30,000 or more than 120,000 public chains, plus five repertoires with anomalous nucleotide sharing, were excluded from co-occurrence clustering. TCRdb re-hosts the immuneACCESS table, in-frame sequences only. Its copies lack some clones; in the studies checked, an unresolved V gene accounts for under half of them, and the cause for the rest is not known. That table furnishes V, J and clone size, whereas the DNA furnished D and trimming. In this sample's table one finds about 170,000 clones. Clones ranked in the top ten supply over 1% of the sample.

The cohort consisted of 600 or so healthy bone marrow donors. All cohort members were sampled while nominally healthy, although unrecorded immune exposures were likely present. The donor tested CMV seronegative and was one of the 352 seronegative cohort members. A peripheral blood sample was provided by each donor, and peripheral blood mononuclear cells were used for TCR beta sequencing. Genomic DNA was extracted from the blood cell samples with the Qiagen DNeasy Blood Extraction Kit. As concerns this clone: There is no known antigen for this receptor.

Sequenced: PBMCs. This chain is built from TRBV11-2 and TRBJ1-3, with the D gene not confidently named. The source is an older woman in good health and CMV-seronegative. The CDR3 has the sequence CASSSTAFSGNTIYF. The bases are TGTGCCAGCAGCTCTACAGCCTTCTCTGGAAACACCATATATTTT.